What follows are 29 T cell receptor beta chains derived from one specimen sequenced in a study of cytomegalovirus exposure and HLA in healthy donors. PCR amplification relied on 60 Vbeta primers (plus 13 Jbeta primers). Measured with immunoSEQ multiplex PCR; TCRdb has only the in-frame clones, and not every one. This repertoire shows about 31,000 clones, 65% found once; its top ten account for about a fifth. Specimen: PBMCs. Source of these receptors: a man between 50 and 59 years old in good health and CMV-seropositive.

The chain links TRBV29-1 to TRBJ2-1; D is uncertain. CDR3 length: 13 residues. Trimming left V 4 bases short and J 6 bases short, with 13 bases between. Germline CDR1 and CDR2: SQVTM and ANQGSEA. CDR3 bases: TGCAGCGTTGGGCCTCTAGGTCCCAATGAGCAGTTCTTC. Protein product: CSVGPLGPNEQFF.

This clone is termed large. The chain employs TRBV27 and TRBJ2-7; tentatively, D is TRBD2 (5 bases). In germline, CDR1 is MNHEY, CDR2 SMNVEV (reference sequence). The germline V and J ends were trimmed by 7 bases and 3 bases, with 19 bases remaining between them. This CDR3 contains 15 residues. CDR3 DNA: TGTGCCAGCATATTGTGGACTCCGGGCCACTACGAGCAGTACTTC. This encodes CASILWTPGHYEQYF.

The chain carries TRBV5-1 and TRBJ2-3; the match to TRBD2 covers 10 bases. Germline V gene data show CDR1 as SGHRS and CDR2 as YFSETQ. Trimming cost V 0 bases and J 10 bases; bases outside gene matches: 5. The CDR3 runs to 14 residues. The CDR3 DNA reads as TGCGCCAGCAGCTTGGTTCCTAGCGGGAGTGCGCAGTATTTT. This codes for CASSLVPSGSAQYF.

V usage is TRBV10-3 and J usage is TRBJ1-5; TRBD1 agrees at 9 bases. Germline trimming cut 10 bases from V and 2 bases from J; bases unmatched to any gene: 12. This CDR3 has 16 residues. CDR1 ENHRY and CDR2 SYGVKD come from the germline V gene. The CDR3 DNA reads TGTGCCACCTCCGGGACAGGGAACGTTGGCAATCAGCCCCAGCATTTT. Its translation is CATSGTGNVGNQPQHF.

The rearrangement uses TRBV10-3 and TRBJ2-7; maybe TRBD2 (6 bases). The CDR3 has 13 residues. V lost 10 bases and J 0 bases, leaving 13 bases between the germline ends. The germline CDR1 and CDR2 sequences are ENHRY and SYGVKD. The CDR3 reads CATSTRDSYEQYF. As DNA, the CDR3 is TGTGCCACCTCGACTAGAGACTCCTACGAGCAGTACTTC.

DNA of the CDR3: TGCGCCAGCAGCCACGGTAACACTGAAGCTTTCTTT. Translating it yields CASSHGNTEAFF. The chain couples TRBV4-1 to TRBJ1-1; no definite D call. Trimming took off 3 bases at V and 2 bases at J, with 4 bases between the two ends. This CDR3 spans 12 amino acids. Germline-derived CDR1 and CDR2 are MGHRA and YSYEKL.

The chain is built from TRBV28 and TRBJ2-1; unclear D gene. This CDR3 has 16 amino acids. Germline V CDR1 and CDR2: MDHEN, SYDVKM. The V end was cut by 5 bases, the J end by 1 base, with 15 bases between. The CDR3: CASSPPRSRSYNEQFF. The CDR3 coding sequence is TGTGCCAGCAGTCCCCCCAGATCGCGGTCCTACAATGAGCAGTTCTTC.

This clone was recorded a few times. The CDR3 protein is CASSLVRGTYEQYF. CDR3 nucleotide sequence: TGCGCCAGCAGCTTGGTGCGGGGGACCTACGAGCAGTACTTC. The V call is TRBV5-1, the J call TRBJ2-7, with TRBD2 matching 7 bases. Germline lookup yields CDR1 SGHRS and CDR2 YFSETQ. The J segment lost 2 bases and the V segment lost 0 bases, leaving 2 bases of the junction unmatched. The CDR3 is 14 amino acids.

This chain connects TRBV29-1 to TRBJ2-7, with TRBD2 as a possible D gene (5 bases). CDR1 and CDR2 (germline): SQVTM, ANQGSEA. The CDR3 has 11 amino acids. The germline V and J ends were trimmed by 3 bases and 6 bases, with 9 bases remaining between them. The CDR3: CSVDNGGEQYF. For the CDR3, the DNA is TGCAGCGTTGATAATGGAGGCGAGCAGTACTTC.

This clone was detected a few times. CDR3 nucleotide sequence: TGTGCCAGCAGTGACCGACAGGGTTCTTATGGCTACACCTTC. Amino acid sequence: CASSDRQGSYGYTF. The V gene is TRBV6-4, the J gene TRBJ1-2; 7 bases agree with TRBD1. The CDR3 contains 14 residues. The V and J ends lost 2 bases and 5 bases, in that order; junction bases with no gene match: 5. Germline V CDR1 and CDR2: MRHNA, SNTAGT.

V is TRBV6-5 and J is TRBJ2-4; 8 nucleotides align to TRBD1. CDR1 is MNHEY and CDR2 is SVGAGI in the germline V gene. The CDR3 spans 15 residues. The V gene end was trimmed by 0 bases and the J gene end by 3 bases; junction bases not matched to a gene: 1. Written as DNA, the CDR3 is TGTGCCAGCAGTTACTCGGGGACAGGCAAAAACATTCAGTACTTC. This encodes CASSYSGTGKNIQYF.

The genes are TRBV9 and TRBJ1-5; D possibly corresponds to TRBD1 (6 bases). Germline CDR1 SGDLS, CDR2 YYNGEE. This CDR3 is 16 amino acids long. V was cut by 4 bases and J by 5 bases, with 19 bases left in between. CDR3 region: CASSPRRGASHQPQHF. The CDR3 DNA is TGTGCCAGCAGCCCCCGCCGGGGGGCCTCCCATCAGCCCCAGCATTTT.

This chain joins TRBV5-6 and TRBJ1-5; 8 bases are a match to TRBD1. V lost 0 bases to trimming and J lost 4 bases; unmatched junction nucleotides: 3. This CDR3 contains 15 residues. The germline V gene has CDR1 SGHDT and CDR2 YYEEEE. The DNA of the CDR3 is TGTGCCAGCAGCTTGGGACAGGGGCTGAATCAGCCCCAGCATTTT. This translates into CASSLGQGLNQPQHF.

The rearrangement joins TRBV2 to TRBJ2-7; D possibly corresponds to TRBD1 (5 bases). Germline-derived CDR1 and CDR2 are SNHLY and FYNNEI. This CDR3 has 12 amino acids. Trimming stripped 5 bases from V and 2 bases from J, with 7 bases between. CDR3 sequence (DNA): TGTGCCAGCAGTTTGACAGCCTACGAGCAGTACTTC. It is translated as CASSLTAYEQYF.

This clone has a handful of counts. The gene calls are TRBV6-1 and TRBJ1-1; TRBD1 matches 9 bases. CDR1 and CDR2 from the germline V gene are MNHNS and SASEGT. V shed 8 bases and J 6 bases; nucleotides not matched to a gene: 13. The CDR3 runs to 15 residues. DNA for the CDR3: TGTGCCAGCCGGTTCGCACAGGGGGCGCGCTCTGAAGCTTTCTTT. Amino acids: CASRFAQGARSEAFF.

This clone has a handful of counts. This chain joins TRBV11-2 and TRBJ2-3, with a tentative D call TRBD1 (5 bases). This CDR3 has 14 residues. Germline loops: CDR1 SGHAT, CDR2 FQNNGV. V was pared by 3 bases and J by 4 bases, with 11 bases between. The CDR3 region is CASSLGPRADTQYF. CDR3 DNA: TGTGCCAGCAGCTTGGGCCCCAGGGCAGATACGCAGTATTTT.

The V call is TRBV4-2, the J call TRBJ2-1; the match to TRBD2 covers 7 bases. CDR1 and CDR2 from the germline V gene are LGHNA and YNFKEQ. This CDR3 is 16 amino acids long. With V trimmed by 1 base and J by 9 bases, 12 bases remained unmatched. In DNA, the CDR3 is TGTGCCAGCAGCCAAGCAAGGACTAGAAGCATGGGTGAGCAGTTCTTC. Its protein product is CASSQARTRSMGEQFF.

CDR3 DNA: TGTGCCAGAAGCCACCCCGCCGAGAAAGGACATTGGAGTTATGGCTACACCTTC. Protein product: CARSHPAEKGHWSYGYTF. The chain carries TRBV5-3 and TRBJ1-2, with D perhaps matching TRBD1 (5 bases). TRBV5-3 is reported as an ORF; its role is uncertain. V dropped 4 bases and J dropped 5 bases, with 27 bases sitting between them. The CDR3 contains 18 residues.

The chain has TRBV5-1 and TRBJ2-3; 10 nucleotides match TRBD2. The CDR3 totals 16 residues. With 4 bases clipped from V and 0 bases from J, the junction kept 5 bases outside the gene matches. CDR1 is SGHRS, CDR2 YFSETQ, per germline. For the CDR3, the DNA is TGCGCCAGCAGCCGATTGACTAGCGGGAGCACAGATACGCAGTATTTT. This codes for CASSRLTSGSTDTQYF. Variable domain in full (rest from reference TRBV5-1 and TRBJ2-3): KAGVTQTPRYLIKTRGQQVTLSCSPISGHRSVSWYQQTPGQGLQFLFEYFSETQRNKGNFPGRFSGRQFSNSRSEMNVSTLELGDSALYLCASSRLTSGSTDTQYFGPGTRLTVL.

The chain links TRBV5-1 to TRBJ2-5; possible D gene TRBD2, 6 bases. V lost 4 bases, J lost 5 bases, and 12 bases lay in between. The CDR3 is 13 amino acids. In germline, CDR1 is SGHRS, CDR2 YFSETQ. The CDR3, as DNA: TGCGCCAGCAGCCCCCAAGGGAGGGAGACCCAGTACTTC. It encodes CASSPQGRETQYF.

The sample holds a few counts of this clone. The chain recombines TRBV6-1 with TRBJ1-1; weak D call: TRBD1 (5 bases). V shed 7 bases and J shed 0 bases, with 12 bases lying between them. The CDR3 is made up of 14 amino acids. CDR1 MNHNS and CDR2 SASEGT come from the germline V gene. The CDR3 bases are TGTGCCAGCACCTTAGGGACTTTGAACACTGAAGCTTTCTTT. Its translation: CASTLGTLNTEAFF.

The genes are TRBV5-4 and TRBJ2-3; D perhaps matches TRBD1 (6 bases). The CDR3 runs 14 residues. In germline, CDR1 is SGHNT, CDR2 YYREEE (reference sequence). Between the trimmed V and J ends, which lost 0 bases and 1 base, there was a span of 6 bases. DNA for the CDR3: TGTGCCAGCAGCTTGGGGGGGCGCACAGATACGCAGTATTTT. Protein sequence: CASSLGGRTDTQYF. The whole variable domain, filled in from reference TRBV5-4 and TRBJ2-3, reads ETGVTQSPTHLIKTRGQQVTLRCSSQSGHNTVSWYQQALGQGPQFIFQYYREEENGRGNFPPRFSGLQFPNYSSELNVNALELDDSALYLCASSLGGRTDTQYFGPGTRLTVL.

The genes are TRBV4-3 and TRBJ1-6, with D hard to call. Trimming left V 0 bases short and J 13 bases short, with 10 bases between. In germline, CDR1 is LGHNA, CDR2 YSLEER. The CDR3 is 13 residues long. The CDR3 loop reads CASSQEIQNPLHF. The CDR3 DNA follows: TGCGCCAGCAGCCAAGAGATCCAGAATCCCCTCCACTTT.

This chain uses TRBV4-1 with TRBJ1-5, with a weak D call TRBD1 (5 bases). The CDR3 runs 15 residues. Trimming took 1 base from V and 1 from J, leaving 8 bases between them. Germline V CDR1 and CDR2: MGHRA, YSYEKL. CDR3 nucleotides: TGCGCCAGCAGCCAAGGAAGGGGAAGCAATCAGCCCCAGCATTTT. This gives the protein CASSQGRGSNQPQHF.

The chain carries TRBV19 and TRBJ2-7; maybe TRBD2 (6 bases). Germline values: CDR1 LNHDA, CDR2 SQIVND (reference sequence). The CDR3 covers 12 residues. Trimming removed 6 bases at V and 5 bases at J, with 11 bases between. The CDR3 spells CASRGDSDEQYF. The CDR3, as DNA: TGTGCCAGTAGGGGGGACTCGGACGAGCAGTACTTC. Drawing the rest from reference TRBV19 and TRBJ2-7, the complete variable domain is DGGITQSPKYLFRKEGQNVTLSCEQNLNHDAMYWYRQDPGQGLRLIYYSQIVNDFQKGDIAEGYSVSREKKESFPLTVTSAQKNPTAFYLCASRGDSDEQYFGPGTRLTVT.

The genes are TRBV6-1 and TRBJ2-3, with 9 bases that match TRBD2. The J segment lost 2 bases and the V segment lost 7 bases, leaving 4 bases of the junction unmatched. CDR3 length: 14 residues. CDR1 and CDR2 from the germline V gene are MNHNS and SASEGT. For the CDR3, the DNA is TGTGCCAGCACTAGACTAGCGGTCACAGATACGCAGTATTTT. The encoded protein is CASTRLAVTDTQYF.

V usage is TRBV28 and J usage is TRBJ2-7; 7 bases are shared with TRBD1. The CDR3 is 14 residues long. With V trimmed by 6 bases and J by 4 bases, 9 bases remained unmatched. Germline lookup yields CDR1 MDHEN and CDR2 SYDVKM. The CDR3 is CASRQTGINYEQYF. DNA for the CDR3: TGTGCCAGCAGGCAGACAGGGATTAATTACGAGCAGTACTTC. Supplemented by reference TRBV28 and TRBJ2-7, the full variable domain reads DVKVTQSSRYLVKRTGEKVFLECVQDMDHENMFWYRQDPGLGLRLIYFSYDVKMKEKGDIPEGYSVSREKKERFSLILESASTNQTSMYLCASRQTGINYEQYFGPGTRLTVT.

The table lists this clone with a few counts. The V call is TRBV28, the J call TRBJ2-7, with D perhaps TRBD2 (6 bases). Germline V gives CDR1 MDHEN, CDR2 SYDVKM. V was clipped by 6 bases and J by 7 bases, with 10 bases between them. CDR3 size: 11 residues. The CDR3, as DNA: TGTGCCAGCAGCTGGGACTTTGAGCAGTACTTC. This translates into CASSWDFEQYF.

Remarks on this clone: The sample carries other DNA sequences with the same CDR3. This sequence joins TRBV5-4 and TRBJ2-3; TRBD1 aligns across 9 bases. CDR3 size: 14 residues. V dropped 4 bases and J dropped 3; count of bases not matched to a gene: 3. Per germline, CDR1 SGHNT and CDR2 YYREEE (reference sequence). The CDR3: CASSTGQGTDTQYF. In DNA form, the CDR3 reads TGTGCCAGCAGCACGGGACAGGGAACAGATACGCAGTATTTT.